Shown below are 9 T cell receptor beta chains from a single sample sequenced in a study of tumor-infiltrating lymphocytes in localized non-small cell lung cancer. Profiled with immunoSEQ multiplex PCR; TCRdb holds only in-frame clones, not every one. Among 25,000 to 30,000 clones listed, approximately 85% were seen once. What was sequenced was lung tumor tissue. These receptors originate from a human donor with non-small cell lung cancer.

In this sample, this clone turned up a few times. The chain employs TRBV6-5 and TRBJ1-1; D gene ambiguous. Trimming removed 2 bases at V and 7 bases at J, with 11 bases between. Germline V gene sequence: CDR1 MNHEY, CDR2 SVGAGI. This CDR3 is built from 13 residues. CDR3 bases: TGTGCCAGCAGTTACGCAGACCGAATTGAAGCTTTCTTT. Amino acids: CASSYADRIEAFF.

This chain uses TRBV19 with TRBJ1-2, with no clear D. CDR1 is LNHDA and CDR2 is SQIVND in the germline V gene (reference sequence). The CDR3 spans 14 residues. Trimming shortened V by 8 bases and J by 2 bases, and 15 bases separated the two germline ends. The CDR3 bases are TGTGCCAGTCGAACCCCAGGAGCCAACTATGGCTACACCTTC. Residues: CASRTPGANYGYTF.

The chain is built from TRBV2 and TRBJ2-7; 8 nucleotides agree with TRBD1. The CDR3 consists of 14 residues. CDR1 and CDR2 (germline): SNHLY, FYNNEI. The V segment lost 6 bases and the J segment 3 bases; nucleotides outside the gene matches: 7. The CDR3 DNA follows: TGTGCCAGCAGACGACAGGGGTTAAACTACGAGCAGTACTTC. Translating it yields CASRRQGLNYEQYF. Full variable domain (rest looked up from reference TRBV2 and TRBJ2-7): EPEVTQTPSHQVTQMGQEVILRCVPISNHLYFYWYRQILGQKVEFLVSFYNNEISEKSEIFDDQFSVERPDGSNFTLKIRSTKLEDSAMYFCASRRQGLNYEQYFGPGTRLTVT.

The chain uses TRBV18 and TRBJ2-1; 9 nucleotides match TRBD2. The germline V gene encodes CDR1 KGHSH and CDR2 LQKENI. This CDR3 has 13 amino acids. V dropped 3 bases and J dropped 8; count of bases not matched to a gene: 2. In DNA form, the CDR3 reads TGTGCCAGCTCACCGGGACTAGCCGATGAGCAGTTCTTC. It is translated as CASSPGLADEQFF.

V is TRBV7-9 and J is TRBJ2-7; unclear D gene. Germline CDR1 reads SEHNR; CDR2 reads FQNEAQ (reference sequence). V was cut by 8 bases and J by 2 bases, with 7 bases left in between. This CDR3 has 11 amino acids. CDR3 coding DNA: TGTGCCAGCTCCGGACCCTACGAGCAGTACTTC. Its translation: CASSGPYEQYF.

The chain is built from TRBV7-2 and TRBJ1-2; 9 bases line up with TRBD1. The V and J ends lost 5 bases and 10 bases, in that order; junction bases with no gene match: 8. This CDR3 is 13 amino acids long. CDR1 is SGHTA, CDR2 FQGNSA, per germline. CDR3 loop: CASSDRTGANYTF. In DNA form, the CDR3 reads TGTGCCAGCAGCGATCGGACAGGGGCAAACTACACCTTC.

This clone was counted between two and nine times. This chain uses TRBV4-1 with TRBJ2-1; 10 bases are shared with TRBD2. The junction had 8 bases not matched to a gene; V was cut back by 1 base and J by 8 bases. The CDR3 is 16 residues long. Germline V gene lookup returns CDR1 MGHRA and CDR2 YSYEKL. The CDR3 region has the DNA TGCGCCAGCAGCCAAGCGCGTAGCGGGGGGTCTCATGAGCAGTTCTTC. Protein sequence: CASSQARSGGSHEQFF.

DNA for the CDR3: TGTGCCAGCAGCAGAGGACAGTTCCCCCTCTCCTACAATGAGCAGTTCTTC. It is translated as CASSRGQFPLSYNEQFF. The chain recombines TRBV5-5 with TRBJ2-1; a weak D match, TRBD1 (6 bases). The V gene's germline CDR1 is SGHKS and CDR2 YYEKEE (reference sequence). CDR3 length equals 17 residues. V gave up 4 bases and J gave up 0 bases, with 17 bases separating them.

The chain uses TRBV7-2 and TRBJ2-7; D might be TRBD1 or TRBD2, each matching 5 bases. Germline lookup yields CDR1 SGHTA and CDR2 FQGNSA. Deletions cut 5 bases from V and 3 bases from J, with 17 bases between. CDR3 size: 15 residues. CDR3 DNA: TGTGCCAGCAGCCCCACGGTGGGGACGAACTACGAGCAGTACTTC. Protein sequence: CASSPTVGTNYEQYF.